A single sample is the source of the 19 T cell receptor beta chains below, sequenced in a study of blood T cell repertoires in COVID-19 (TCRdb year 2020). The library relied on the immunoSEQ multiplex PCR assay. TCRdb holds this immuneACCESS table with in-frame rearrangements only. Some clones are missing; in checked studies, unresolved V genes explain under half, and the rest has no known cause. The sample contains approximately 35,000 clones, 75% to 85% of them found a single time. In total, the top ten clones hold roughly 13% of the sample. The sample taken for sequencing was peripheral blood. The receptors come from a human donor in a cohort sampled during active COVID-19.

The chain combines TRBV12-3 or TRBV12-4 with TRBJ2-7, with 9 bases fitting TRBD1. This CDR3 has 13 residues. With 6 bases clipped from V and 2 bases from J, the junction kept 2 bases outside the gene matches. This CDR3 is CASRGDRAYEQYF. The CDR3 DNA reads as TGTGCCAGCAGGGGGGACAGGGCCTACGAGCAGTACTTC.

Only one count was recorded for this clone. The V and J genes are TRBV5-1 and TRBJ1-1; 8 nucleotides line up with TRBD1. CDR1 and CDR2 from the germline V gene are SGHRS and YFSETQ. V was clipped by 3 bases and J by 2 bases; unmatched bases: 3. This CDR3 region has 14 residues. The CDR3 here is CASSSTGGNTEAFF. In DNA, the CDR3 is TGCGCCAGCAGCTCCACAGGGGGAAACACTGAAGCTTTCTTT.

V usage is TRBV29-1 and J usage is TRBJ1-2; D is ambiguous. Germline-derived CDR1 and CDR2 are SQVTM and ANQGSEA. The CDR3 contains 13 residues. V shed 5 bases and J shed 8 bases, with 18 bases lying between them. As DNA, the CDR3 is TGCAGCGTTAGTGGCCAAACAGCCTCCGGCTACACCTTC. It encodes CSVSGQTASGYTF. Full variable domain (remainder filled in from reference TRBV29-1 and TRBJ1-2): SAVISQKPSRDICQRGTSLTIQCQVDSQVTMMFWYRQQPGQSLTLIATANQGSEATYESGFVIDKFPISRPNLTFSTLTVSNMSPEDSSIYLCSVSGQTASGYTFGSGTRLTVV.

The gene calls are TRBV6-6 and TRBJ2-5; 8 nucleotides match TRBD2. This CDR3 spans 14 amino acids. The V segment lost 10 bases and the J segment 1 base; nucleotides outside the gene matches: 8. Germline V gene data show CDR1 as MNHNY and CDR2 as SVGAGI (reference sequence). The CDR3 loop is CATGGGYPQETQYF. CDR3 DNA: TGTGCCACCGGGGGGGGCTACCCCCAAGAGACCCAGTACTTC.

The chain is built from TRBV19 and TRBJ2-5; 11 bases agree with TRBD1. V lost 6 bases and J lost 5; bases outside the gene matches: 11. CDR3 length: 16 amino acids. Germline CDR1 reads LNHDA; CDR2 reads SQIVND (reference sequence). The CDR3 loop is CASRGQGAQNAETQYF. The CDR3 region has the DNA TGTGCCAGTAGAGGACAGGGGGCGCAAAACGCGGAGACCCAGTACTTC.

The rearrangement links TRBV5-5 to TRBJ1-2, with TRBD1 matching 8 bases. V was clipped by 2 bases and J by 3 bases; unmatched bases: 9. CDR3 length: 16 amino acids. CDR1 and CDR2 (germline): SGHKS, YYEKEE (reference sequence). The CDR3 nucleotides are TGTGCCAGCAGCTTAAAGTCACAGGGGGACCACTATGGCTACACCTTC. Translating gives CASSLKSQGDHYGYTF.

This chain connects TRBV11-1 to TRBJ2-7, with TRBD2 matching over 13 bases. Germline lookup yields CDR1 SGHAT and CDR2 FQDESV (reference sequence). The CDR3 spans 15 residues. The V gene end was trimmed by 5 bases and the J gene end by 6 bases; junction bases not matched to a gene: 7. CDR3: CASSPRTSGGVEQYF. CDR3 DNA: TGTGCCAGCAGCCCCCGGACTAGCGGGGGCGTCGAGCAGTACTTC. The full variable domain, in which reference TRBV11-1 and TRBJ2-7 provide the parts outside the CDR3, is EAEVAQSPRYKITEKSQAVAFWCDPISGHATLYWYRQILGQGPELLVQFQDESVVDDSQLPKDRFSAERLKGVDSTLKIQPAELGDSAMYLCASSPRTSGGVEQYFGPGTRLTVT.

The chain couples TRBV18 to TRBJ2-5, with D tentatively TRBD1 (5 bases). Trimming took 1 base from V and 3 from J, leaving 6 bases between them. CDR1 KGHSH and CDR2 LQKENI come from the germline V gene. The length of the CDR3 is 13 residues. The CDR3 is CASSPQGKETQYF. The DNA of the CDR3 is TGTGCCAGCTCACCACAGGGGAAAGAGACCCAGTACTTC.

The chain combines TRBV5-5 with TRBJ1-6; no reliable D call. Trimming took off 4 bases at V and 11 bases at J, with 13 bases between the two ends. The CDR3 length is 13 residues. The V gene's germline CDR1 is SGHKS and CDR2 YYEKEE (reference sequence). As DNA, the CDR3 is TGTGCCAGCAGCCGTCAGGATAAGACACCCCTCCACTTT. Protein sequence: CASSRQDKTPLHF.

The genes are TRBV19 and TRBJ2-6; 8 nucleotides match TRBD1. The CDR3 covers 20 residues. The V and J ends lost 6 bases and 2 bases, in that order; junction bases with no gene match: 18. Germline CDR1 reads LNHDA; CDR2 reads SQIVND (reference sequence). CDR3: CASSLSTNRGIIPGANVLTF. The CDR3 DNA reads TGTGCCAGTAGCCTTTCAACAAACAGGGGGATAATTCCTGGGGCCAACGTCCTGACTTTC.

The chain employs TRBV11-2 and TRBJ2-5, with TRBD2 identical over 8 bases. The CDR3 sequence is 15 residues long. J gave up 4 bases and V 7 bases, and 11 bases lay outside the gene matches. Germline CDR1 and CDR2: SGHAT and FQNNGV. Here the CDR3 DNA reads TGTGCCAGCACTCCCCAAAGGCGGGGGGTAGAGACCCAGTACTTC. It codes for CASTPQRRGVETQYF.

V and J are TRBV19 and TRBJ2-6, with D perhaps TRBD1 (5 bases). The CDR3 is 15 amino acids. Between the trimmed V and J ends, which lost 7 bases and 1 base, there was a span of 11 bases. Germline V gene data show CDR1 as LNHDA and CDR2 as SQIVND (reference sequence). DNA for the CDR3: TGTGCCAGTAACAGGCAAAGGTCTGGGGCCAACGTCCTGACTTTC. It encodes CASNRQRSGANVLTF.

The gene calls are TRBV2 and TRBJ2-7, with 10 bases fitting TRBD2. Germline CDR1 reads SNHLY; CDR2 reads FYNNEI. Trimming at V came to 2 bases and at J to 0 bases, leaving 7 bases not matched to a gene. This CDR3 contains 17 residues. CDR3 DNA: TGTGCCAGCAGTGAACTAGCGGGGGCCGCTTACTCCTACGAGCAGTACTTC. It is translated as CASSELAGAAYSYEQYF.

V gene TRBV2 combines with J gene TRBJ2-5, with D maybe TRBD1 (5 bases). V was clipped by 2 bases and J by 4 bases, with 11 bases between them. CDR1 SNHLY and CDR2 FYNNEI come from the germline V gene. The CDR3 loop spans 14 amino acids. CDR3 in amino acids: CASSEQGIGETQYF. The CDR3 bases are TGTGCCAGCAGTGAACAGGGTATTGGAGAGACCCAGTACTTC.

V usage is TRBV6-6 and J usage is TRBJ2-2; 12 bases fit TRBD2. Unmatched junction bases numbered 8, after V lost 5 bases and J lost 4 bases. CDR1 and CDR2 (germline): MNHNY, SVGAGI (reference sequence). CDR3 length equals 17 residues. The CDR3 nucleotides read TGTGCCAGCAGTCTACTAGCGGGGGGAACGGGCACCGGGGAGCTGTTTTTT. Translation: CASSLLAGGTGTGELFF.

As DNA, the CDR3 is TGTGCCAGCAGTTTGGGGGGGGCCTCTGGAAACACCATATATTTT. It specifies CASSLGGASGNTIYF. The chain combines TRBV27 with TRBJ1-3, with D maybe TRBD1 (6 bases). V lost 3 bases to trimming and J lost 0 bases, with 9 bases between them. Per the germline V gene, CDR1 is MNHEY and CDR2 is SMNVEV (reference sequence). This CDR3 has 15 residues.

The chain links TRBV7-2 to TRBJ1-5, with D maybe TRBD1 (5 bases). This CDR3 region has 13 residues. Trimming removed 6 bases at V and 5 bases at J, with 11 bases between. The germline CDR1 and CDR2 sequences are SGHTA and FQGNSA. DNA for the CDR3: TGTGCCAGCAGTCTGCAGGGCGATCAGCCCCAGCATTTT. Protein sequence: CASSLQGDQPQHF. The variable domain in full, completed from reference TRBV7-2 and TRBJ1-5, reads GAGVSQSPSNKVTEKGKDVELRCDPISGHTALYWYRQSLGQGLEFLIYFQGNSAPDKSGLPSDRFSAERTGGSVSTLTIQRTQQEDSAVYLCASSLQGDQPQHFGDGTRLSIL.

The chain carries TRBV14 and TRBJ1-1; possibly TRBD1 for D (5 bases). This CDR3 is built from 14 residues. Between the trimmed V and J ends, which lost 4 bases and 0 bases, there was a span of 9 bases. Germline V lookup: CDR1 SGHDN, CDR2 FVKESK. This CDR3 is CASSPTELNTEAFF. DNA for the CDR3: TGTGCCAGCAGCCCGACAGAATTGAACACTGAAGCTTTCTTT.

The chain joins TRBV3-1 (or the pseudogene TRBV3-2) to TRBJ2-7, with TRBD2 identical over 9 bases. After removal of 2 bases from V and 4 bases from J, the junction contained 9 bases not matched to a gene. The CDR3 extends over 16 amino acids. CDR1 is LGHDT and CDR2 is YNNKEL in the germline V gene (reference sequence). The CDR3 bases are TGTGCCAGCAGCCAAAGGTCTAGCGGGATGTTTTACGAGCAGTACTTC. Translation: CASSQRSSGMFYEQYF.